In this sample, the clone carrying this T cell receptor (beta chain) turned up a few times. Antigen unknown. The sample belongs to a study of cytomegalovirus exposure and HLA in healthy donors. Use of 60 Vbeta and 13 Jbeta primers characterized the PCR. Generated by immunoSEQ multiplex PCR, the TCRdb table keeps only in-frame clones and is missing some. The table lists about 130,000 clones, over 15% of them singletons, with approximately 2.9% in the top ten. Per germline, CDR1 SGHNT and CDR2 YENEEA. This CDR3 spans 15 amino acids. With 6 bases clipped from V and 1 base from J, the junction kept 5 bases outside the gene matches. The study, taken as a whole, reports: In an earlier analysis, most TCR beta V segments were productive about 87% or about 30% of the time.

The V call is TRBV11-3, the J call TRBJ2-2; 7 bases agree with TRBD1. The receptor comes from a female donor in good health and CMV-seropositive. Material for sequencing was PBMCs. Written as DNA, the CDR3 is TGTGCCAGCAGTCACTGGACAGGGAACACCGGGGAGCTGTTTTTT. It yields the protein CASSHWTGNTGELFF. The whole variable domain, filled in from reference TRBV11-3 and TRBJ2-2, reads EAGVVQSPRYKIIEKKQPVAFWCNPISGHNTLYWYLQNLGQGPELLIRYENEEAVDDSQLPKDRFSAERLKGVDSTLKIQPAELGDSAVYLCASSHWTGNTGELFFGEGSRLTVL.